This T cell receptor beta chain was sequenced during a study of T cells in Graves' hyperthyroidism and ophthalmopathy. This clonotype appeared many times. RNA transcripts provided the source from which TCR beta CDR3 regions were amplified. A first-round RT-PCR of the TCR CDR3 used the HTBI primer set. MiXCR was run by TCRdb on the multiplex PCR reads, yielding one entry per CDR3 protein. The top ten clones hold around two thirds of a sample with some 140,000 distinct CDR3 sequences, less than 25% of them seen once. Lactation, pregnancy, other autoimmune disease or uncontrolled infection led to exclusion of patients. The germline V gene encodes CDR1 SGHAT and CDR2 FQNNGV. V lost 5 bases and J lost 0; bases outside the gene matches: 5. The CDR3 spans 15 residues.

This receptor was obtained from a woman in her forties or fifties with Graves' hyperthyroidism that later progressed to Graves' ophthalmopathy. The chain couples TRBV11-2 to TRBJ2-3, with TRBD1 matching 7 bases. Sequencing was done on a sample of blood. CDR3: CASSGRTGSTDTQYF. The CDR3 DNA is TGTGCCAGCAGCGGTCGGACAGGCAGCACAGATACGCAGTATTTT.